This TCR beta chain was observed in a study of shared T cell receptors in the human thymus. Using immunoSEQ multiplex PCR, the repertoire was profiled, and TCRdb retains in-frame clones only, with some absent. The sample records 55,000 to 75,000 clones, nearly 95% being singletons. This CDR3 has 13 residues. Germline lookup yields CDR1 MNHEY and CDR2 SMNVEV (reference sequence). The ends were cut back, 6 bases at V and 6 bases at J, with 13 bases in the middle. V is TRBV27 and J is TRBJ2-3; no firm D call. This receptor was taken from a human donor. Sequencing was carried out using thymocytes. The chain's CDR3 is CASSLFSVDTQYF. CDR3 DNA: TGTGCCAGCAGCTTGTTTTCCGTCGATACGCAGTATTTT.